This is a list of T cell receptor beta chains from one sample in a study of CD8+CD57+ T cells in acquired aplastic anemia. Via MiXCR, TCRdb re-called the reads, giving one row per CDR3 protein. This table has hundreds of thousands of distinct CDR3 sequences, under 80% appearing once. Sequencing was performed on sorted CD4+, CD8+, or CD8+CD57+ T cells (not recorded which) from PBMCs. These TCRs come from a human donor in good health, serving as a control. Each CDR3 is given with its conserved first and last residue. The D gene is left open where the match is weak. Rows may omit the clone size; those that give it use once, few, many or a size class.

CDR3 protein	CDR3 DNA	J gene	D gene	V gene	clone size
CATSDFGQYNEQFF	TGTGCCACCAGTGATTTCGGACAGTACAATGAGCAGTTCTTC	TRBJ2-1	NA	TRBV4-2	NA
CASSITGDSTEAFF	TGCGCCAGCAGCATTACAGGGGATTCCACTGAAGCTTTCTTT	TRBJ1-1	TRBD1	TRBV7-2	NA
CASSLGLAGGLLFNEQFF	TGTGCCAGCAGCTTGGGACTAGCGGGGGGCCTACTTTTCAATGAGCAGTTCTTC	TRBJ2-1	TRBD2	TRBV5-4	NA
CASSFPQTPQYF	TGTGCCAGCAGCTTTCCCCAAACACCCCAGTACTTC	TRBJ2-5	NA	TRBV11-2	NA
CASSLPEGQPTIYF	TGTGCCAGCAGCTTGCCAGAGGGTCAGCCCACCATATATTTT	TRBJ1-3	NA	TRBV5-1	NA
CASSFATAGNTVYF	TGTGCCAGCAGCTTTGCGACAGCTGGAAACACCGTATATTTT	TRBJ1-3	NA	TRBV9	NA
CSAGKRGSYEQYF	TGCAGTGCTGGCAAAAGGGGCTCCTACGAGCAGTACTTC	TRBJ2-7	NA	TRBV20-1	few
CATSRTTGGGQHKHF	TGTGCCACCAGCAGAACTACAGGGGGGGGTCAGCACAAGCATTTT	TRBJ1-5	TRBD1	TRBV9	once
CSASSIQDESEAFF	TGCAGTGCTAGTTCTATACAGGACGAATCTGAAGCTTTCTTT	TRBJ1-1	NA	TRBV20-1	NA
CASSPGPNSPLHF	TGTGCCAGCAGCCCTGGACCCAATTCACCCCTCCACTTT	TRBJ1-6	NA	TRBV7-2	NA
CASSVARGNTNAFF	TGTGCCAGCAGCGTAGCTAGAGGGAACACCAACGCTTTCTTT	TRBJ1-1	NA	TRBV7-4	NA
CASSATAYPIEQYF	TGTGCCAGCAGTGCAACAGCGTACCCCATTGAGCAGTACTTC	TRBJ2-7	NA	TRBV6-1	NA
CASSLKRDRGTDTQYF	TGTGCCAGCAGCCTGAAGCGGGACAGGGGCACAGATACGCAGTATTTT	TRBJ2-3	TRBD1	TRBV11-2	NA
CASSPGVAGGIVYQYF	TGTGCCAGCAGCCCTGGAGTAGCGGGGGGGATAGTCTACCAGTATTTT	TRBJ2-3	TRBD2	TRBV7-8	once
CASSMGRQKSYEQYF	TGTGCCAGTAGTATGGGACGTCAGAAATCCTACGAGCAGTACTTC	TRBJ2-7	NA	TRBV19	NA
CASSGALTPSYGYTF	TGTGCCAGCAGTGGGGCCCTAACCCCTAGCTATGGCTACACCTTC	TRBJ1-2	NA	TRBV2	many
CASSYLMTRTTIVF	TGTGCCAGCAGCTACCTTATGACACGGACTACCATAGTTTTT	TRBJ1-3	NA	TRBV7-3	NA
CSAKRYSTNTEAFF	TGCAGTGCTAAGCGGTACAGTACGAACACTGAAGCTTTCTTT	TRBJ1-1	NA	TRBV20-1	NA
CASSVAGGAITDTF	NA	TRBJ2-7	NA	TRBV9	NA
CAINPGLGDNEAFF	TGTGCCATCAATCCGGGACTTGGAGACAATGAAGCTTTCTTT	TRBJ1-1	NA	TRBV6-1	NA
CASQRTVSGGGHNEQFF	TGTGCCAGCCAGCGAACCGTAAGCGGGGGTGGACACAATGAGCAGTTCTTC	TRBJ2-1	TRBD2	TRBV27	NA
CASSLHVWNSYNEQFF	TGTGCCAGTAGCCTACACGTCTGGAACTCCTACAATGAGCAGTTCTTC	TRBJ2-1	NA	TRBV7-4	NA
CASSEIGDGGANVLTF	TGTGCCAGCAGTGAAATCGGGGACGGTGGGGCCAACGTCCTGACTTTC	TRBJ2-6	NA	TRBV2	many
CSVGRGAQNEQFF	TGCAGCGTTGGAAGGGGGGCGCAGAATGAGCAGTTCTTC	TRBJ2-1	NA	TRBV29-1	NA
CASSQGGEANYGYTF	TGCGCCAGCAGCCAAGGGGGAGAAGCTAACTATGGCTACACCTTC	TRBJ1-2	NA	TRBV4-1	many
CAISARGGSNYGYTF	TGTGCCATCAGTGCGCGGGGAGGGAGCAACTATGGCTACACCTTC	TRBJ1-2	NA	TRBV10-3	NA
CASTPPGVRKQYF	TGTGCCAGCACCCCCCCGGGTGTAAGGAAGCAGTACTTC	TRBJ2-7	NA	TRBV6-2/TRBV6-3	NA
CASSVLAGDTPQHF	TGCGCCAGCAGCGTTCTAGCTGGGGACACGCCCCAGCATTTT	TRBJ1-5	NA	TRBV5-1	NA
CAIPGGLTYEQYF	TGTGCCATCCCAGGGGGCCTAACCTACGAGCAGTACTTC	TRBJ2-7	TRBD1	TRBV10-3	few
CASSRGNDEQYF	TGTGCCAGCAGCCGAGGTAATGACGAGCAGTACTTC	TRBJ2-7	NA	TRBV12-3/TRBV12-4	many
CSARVGGAQETQYF	TGCAGTGCTAGAGTTGGGGGGGCCCAAGAGACCCAGTACTTC	TRBJ2-5	NA	TRBV20-1	few
CASSVGTGYGQYF	TGTGCCAGCAGCGTAGGGACAGGCTACGGTCAGTACTTC	TRBJ2-7	TRBD1	TRBV7-3	NA
CASSPGQATGELFF	TGTGCCAGCAGCCCGGGACAGGCCACCGGGGAGCTGTTTTTT	TRBJ2-2	TRBD1	TRBV7-8	NA
CASSYGENYGYTF	TGTGCCAGCAGTTACGGGGAAAACTATGGCTACACCTTC	TRBJ1-2	NA	TRBV6-6	many
CATSRVGTGVETQYF	TGTGCCACCAGCAGAGTTGGGACAGGGGTAGAGACCCAGTACTTC	TRBJ2-5	TRBD1	TRBV15	NA
CASSLPSDGYNF	TGTGCCAGTAGTCTCCCGTCCGATGGCTACAACTTC	TRBJ1-2	NA	TRBV19	NA
CASSSQSNQPQHF	TGTGCCAGTAGTTCGCAGTCGAATCAGCCCCAGCATTTT	TRBJ1-5	NA	TRBV19	few
CASAMLVADTQYF	TGTGCCAGCGCCATGCTAGTAGCAGATACGCAGTATTTT	TRBJ2-3	NA	TRBV5-4	many
CASQGPYSGNTIYF	TGTGCCAGTCAAGGGCCTTACTCTGGAAACACCATATATTTT	TRBJ1-3	NA	TRBV19	many
CASTGKGYQTKHF	TGTGCCAGCACCGGAAAGGGATATCAGACCAAGCATTTT	TRBJ1-5	NA	TRBV9	NA
CSASLAGGRDTQYF	TGCAGTGCTAGCCTAGCGGGGGGGCGGGATACGCAGTATTTT	TRBJ2-3	TRBD2	TRBV20-1	many
CASRGAASSYEQYF	TGTGCCAGCAGGGGTGCTGCGAGCTCCTACGAGCAGTACTTC	TRBJ2-7	NA	TRBV15	NA
CASSSSGTGVGEQYF	TGTGCCAGCAGCTCATCCGGGACAGGGGTAGGCGAGCAGTACTTC	TRBJ2-7	TRBD1	TRBV11-2	many
CSARGTVGGVETQYF	TGCAGTGCCAGGGGTACAGTAGGGGGGGTGGAGACCCAGTACTTC	TRBJ2-5	NA	TRBV20-1	NA
CASSPRQGGSYGYFF	TGTGCCAGCAGCCCCCGACAGGGAGGGAGCTATGGCTACTTCTTT	TRBJ1-1	TRBD1	TRBV7-2	NA
CAWSDQPGQEYF	TGTGCCTGGAGCGACCAACCGGGACAGGAATATTTT	TRBJ1-3	TRBD1	TRBV30	few
CSAMGGSGAYVLTF	TGCAGTGCTATGGGGGGTAGCGGGGCCTACGTCCTGACTTTC	TRBJ2-6	TRBD2	TRBV20-1	NA
CASSLGGTETQYF	TGTGCCAGCAGCTTGGGGGGGACGGAGACCCAGTACTTC	TRBJ2-5	TRBD2	TRBV7-2	NA
CATSTRGRDYGYTF	TGTGCCACCAGCACCCGAGGAAGGGATTATGGCTACACCTTC	TRBJ1-2	NA	TRBV15	NA
CSANYPGTGNEKLFF	TGCAGTGCAAACTATCCCGGGACAGGGAATGAAAAACTGTTTTTT	TRBJ1-4	TRBD1	TRBV20-1	many
CASSMPEGDGPLHF	TGTGCCAGCAGCATGCCGGAAGGAGATGGGCCCCTCCACTTT	TRBJ1-6	NA	TRBV7-9	NA
CASSIAPGNGHLHF	TGTGCCAGCAGTATAGCACCGGGAAATGGTCACCTCCACTTT	TRBJ1-6	NA	TRBV7-9	once
CSARDPDNTEQYF	TGCAGTGCTAGAGATCCAGATAACACTGAGCAGTACTTC	TRBJ2-7	NA	TRBV20-1	NA
CASSFGTSGEETQYF	TGTGCCAGCAGCTTTGGGACTAGCGGGGAAGAGACCCAGTACTTC	TRBJ2-5	TRBD2	TRBV5-4	many
CASSVGGHPKSPFHF	TGTGCCAGCAGCGTGGGTGGACATCCTAAATCACCCTTCCACTTT	TRBJ1-6	NA	TRBV9	NA
CASRHRRNIGGLSF	TGTGCCAGCAGACACAGGCGTAACATCGGGGGGCTGTCTTTT	TRBJ2-2	NA	TRBV7-2	NA
CASTRAAVYGYTF	TGTGCCAGCACCCGAGCGGCAGTCTATGGCTACACCTTC	TRBJ1-2	NA	TRBV7-2	NA
CASSSDRVSADTQYF	TGCGCCAGCAGCTCGGACAGGGTGAGCGCAGATACGCAGTATTTT	TRBJ2-3	TRBD1	TRBV5-1	NA
CASSQPPWTRGLFLHF	TGTGCCAGCAGCCAACCCCCGTGGACTAGGGGGTTATTCCTCCACTTC	TRBJ2-5	NA	TRBV9	NA